The entry below describes one T cell receptor (beta chain). What it binds is not known. The CDR3 extends over 11 amino acids. Germline V CDR1 and CDR2: DFQATT, SNEGSKA (reference sequence). This record belongs to a study of monozygotic twins with inflammatory bowel disease. With around 15 and 9 cycles respectively, two nested PCRs were carried out on TCRalpha and TCRbeta cDNA. TCRdb reprocessed the 5' RACE reads and keeps a single row for each CDR3 protein, giving no DNA. The sample has around 410,000 distinct CDR3 sequences. Findings and limits, study-wide: IBD patients exhibited fewer clonotypes shared with other individuals than healthy twins, particularly with disease activity.

The chain joins TRBV20-1 to TRBJ2-3; TCRdb returns TRBD1, unconfirmable since there is no DNA. The sequenced sample was blood. The receptor's source is a human donor with ulcerative colitis or Crohn's disease, or a healthy co-twin of an affected twin (not recorded which). The CDR3: CSRGAGDTQYF.